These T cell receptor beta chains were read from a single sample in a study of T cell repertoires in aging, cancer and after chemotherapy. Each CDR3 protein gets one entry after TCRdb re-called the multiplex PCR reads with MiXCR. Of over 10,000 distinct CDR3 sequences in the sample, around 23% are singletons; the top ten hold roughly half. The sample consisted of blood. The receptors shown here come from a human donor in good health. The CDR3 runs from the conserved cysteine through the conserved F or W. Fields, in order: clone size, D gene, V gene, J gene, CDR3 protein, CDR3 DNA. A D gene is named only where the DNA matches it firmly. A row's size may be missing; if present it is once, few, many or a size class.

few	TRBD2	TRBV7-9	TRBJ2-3	CASSAWTSTDTQYF	TGTGCCAGCAGCGCATGGACTAGTACAGATACGCAGTATTTT
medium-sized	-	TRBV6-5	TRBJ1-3	CASSYGWASSGNTIYF	TGTGCCAGCAGTTACGGTTGGGCTAGCTCTGGAAACACCATATATTTT
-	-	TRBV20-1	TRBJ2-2	CSARERKVNTGELFF	TGCAGTGCTAGAGAGAGGAAAGTGAACACCGGGGAGCTGTTTTTT
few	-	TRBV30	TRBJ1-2	CAWSVKTVKNPYTF	TGTGCCTGGAGTGTAAAGACGGTCAAAAATCCCTACACCTTC
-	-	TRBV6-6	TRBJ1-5	CASSSVAGQPQHF	TGTGCCAGCAGTTCAGTGGCAGGGCAGCCCCAGCATTTT
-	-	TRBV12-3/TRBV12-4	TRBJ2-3	CASSSPSVLDTQYF	TGTGCCAGCAGTTCCCCGAGTGTATTAGATACGCAGTATTTT
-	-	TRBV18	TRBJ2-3	CASSPRSLAGAASTDTQYF	TGTGCCAGCTCACCACGGTCCCTCGCGGGGGCGGCTAGCACAGATACGCAGTATTTT
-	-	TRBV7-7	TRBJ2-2	CASSQSRGLNTGELFF	TGTGCTAGCAGCCAATCCAGGGGCCTGAACACCGGGGAGCTGTTTTTT
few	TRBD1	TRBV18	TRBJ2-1	CASSQGQDNEQFF	TGTGCCAGCTCACAGGGACAGGACAATGAGCAGTTCTTC
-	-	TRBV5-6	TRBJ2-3	CASSLVALGDTQYF	TGTGCCAGCAGCTTGGTCGCTTTAGGAGATACGCAGTATTTT
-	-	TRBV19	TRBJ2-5	CASSDGRSAQETQYF	TGTGCCAGTAGTGATGGTCGAAGCGCGCAAGAGACCCAGTACTTC
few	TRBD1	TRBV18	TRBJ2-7	CASSPNRGSDEQYF	TGTGCCAGCTCACCGAACAGGGGATCGGACGAGCAGTACTTC
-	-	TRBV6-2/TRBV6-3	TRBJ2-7	CASSYVPGPTYEQYF	TGTGCCAGCAGTTATGTCCCGGGCCCAACCTACGAGCAGTACTTC
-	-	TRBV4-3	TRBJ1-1	CASSQRKGAEAFF	TGCGCCAGCAGCCAACGCAAAGGGGCTGAAGCTTTCTTT
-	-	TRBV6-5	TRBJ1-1	CASSSTLNTEAFF	TGTGCCAGCAGCTCGACCCTGAACACTGAAGCTTTCTTT
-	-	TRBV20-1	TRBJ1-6	CSAREGSSYNSPLHF	TGCAGTGCTAGAGAGGGCAGCTCCTATAATTCACCCCTCCACTTT
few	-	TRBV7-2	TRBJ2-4	CASSFDKQKNIQYF	TGTGCCAGCAGCTTCGACAAACAAAAAAACATTCAGTACTTC
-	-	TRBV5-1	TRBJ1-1	CASSLVGGNTEAFF	TGCGCCAGCAGCTTGGTGGGGGGAAACACTGAAGCTTTCTTT
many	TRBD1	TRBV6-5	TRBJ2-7	CASRDRGVRSYEQYF	TGTGCCAGCAGGGACAGGGGAGTCCGCTCCTACGAGCAGTACTTC
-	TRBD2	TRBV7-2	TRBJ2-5	CASSWTSGGSETQYF	TGTGCCAGCAGCTGGACTAGCGGGGGATCAGAGACCCAGTACTTC
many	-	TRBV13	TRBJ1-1	CASRSLRSEAFF	TGTGCCAGCAGATCTTTGAGGAGTGAAGCTTTCTTT
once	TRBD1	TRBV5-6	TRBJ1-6	CASSWRTGEQVSYNSPLHF	TGTGCCAGCAGCTGGAGGACAGGGGAGCAAGTCTCCTATAATTCACCCCTCCACTTT
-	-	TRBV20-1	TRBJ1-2	CSAPRGGITYGYTF	TGCAGTGCTCCACGGGGAGGTATTACCTATGGCTACACCTTC
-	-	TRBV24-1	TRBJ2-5	CATSAGTYQETQYF	TGTGCCACCAGTGCAGGGACCTACCAAGAGACCCAGTACTTC
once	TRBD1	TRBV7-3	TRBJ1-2	CASSLGGRGTGVHYGYTF	TGTGCCAGCAGCTTAGGGGGGAGGGGGACAGGGGTCCACTATGGCTACACCTTC
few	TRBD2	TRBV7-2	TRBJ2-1	CASSPTPRSGLAGDNEQFF	TGTGCCAGCAGCCCCACCCCTCGATCGGGACTAGCGGGGGACAATGAGCAGTTCTTC
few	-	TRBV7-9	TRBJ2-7	CASSLVGREHAYDYEQYF	TGTGCCAGCAGCTTAGTAGGCAGGGAACACGCCTATGACTACGAGCAGTACTTC
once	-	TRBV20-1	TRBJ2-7	CSALTSGTPSYEQYF	TGCAGTGCTCTTACTTCCGGGACGCCATCCTACGAGCAGTACTTC
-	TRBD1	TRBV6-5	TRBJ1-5	CASSPTVQGLSNQPQHF	TGTGCCAGCAGCCCAACCGTACAGGGGCTAAGCAATCAGCCCCAGCATTTT
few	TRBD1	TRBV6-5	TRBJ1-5	CASSGQGANQPQHF	TGTGCCAGCAGTGGACAGGGGGCGAATCAGCCCCAGCATTTT
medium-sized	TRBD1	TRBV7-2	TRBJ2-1	CASSFTTGGYNEQFF	TGTGCCAGCAGCTTTACGACAGGGGGCTACAATGAGCAGTTCTTC
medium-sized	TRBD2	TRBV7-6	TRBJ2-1	CASSTDGLAGANEQFF	TGTGCCAGCAGCACCGATGGGCTAGCGGGGGCCAATGAGCAGTTCTTC
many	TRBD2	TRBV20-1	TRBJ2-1	CSASQTSGPNEQFF	TGCAGTGCTAGTCAGACTAGCGGTCCGAATGAGCAGTTCTTC
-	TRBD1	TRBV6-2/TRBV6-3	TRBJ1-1	CASSAYRGKAFF	TGTGCCAGCAGTGCCTACAGGGGGAAAGCTTTCTTT
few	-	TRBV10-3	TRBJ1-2	CAISESVSGPGGYGYTF	TGTGCCATCAGTGAGTCCGTTTCGGGACCTGGGGGCTATGGCTACACCTTC
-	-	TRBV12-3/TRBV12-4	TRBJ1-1	CASRIGELNTEAFF	TGTGCCAGCAGGATAGGGGAACTGAACACTGAAGCTTTCTTT
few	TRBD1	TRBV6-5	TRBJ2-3	CASRRDRATDTQYF	TGTGCCAGTCGCCGGGACAGGGCCACAGATACGCAGTATTTT
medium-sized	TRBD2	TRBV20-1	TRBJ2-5	CSASPSGGETQYF	TGCAGTGCTAGTCCTAGCGGGGGGGAGACCCAGTACTTC
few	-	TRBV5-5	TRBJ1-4	CASSLVPVEKLFF	TGTGCCAGCAGCTTGGTACCGGTAGAAAAACTGTTTTTT
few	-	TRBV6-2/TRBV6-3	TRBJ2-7	CASSSYTGRKYF	TGTGCCAGCAGTTCCTACACAGGGCGAAAGTACTTC
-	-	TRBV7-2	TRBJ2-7	CASSLYGSSYEQYF	TGTGCCAGCAGCTTATATGGAAGCTCCTACGAGCAGTACTTC
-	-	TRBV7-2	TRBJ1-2	CAITGRSNYGYTF	TGTGCCATCACAGGGAGGTCTAACTATGGCTACACCTTC
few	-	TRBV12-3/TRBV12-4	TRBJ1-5	CASSLQGGNQPQHF	TGTGCCAGCAGCTTACAGGGAGGGAATCAGCCCCAGCATTTT
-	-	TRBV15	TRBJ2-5	CATSNPGQGGETQYF	TGTGCCACCAGCAACCCCGGACAGGGAGGGGAGACCCAGTACTTC
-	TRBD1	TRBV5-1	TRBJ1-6	CASSLVAGGGSPLHF	TGCGCCAGCAGCTTGGTGGCAGGGGGCGGATCACCCCTCCACTTT
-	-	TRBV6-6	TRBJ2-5	CASSSNGFQETQYF	TGTGCCAGCAGCTCCAACGGGTTCCAAGAGACCCAGTACTTC
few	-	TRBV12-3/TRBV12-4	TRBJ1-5	CASSLMGGYQPQHF	TGTGCCAGCAGTTTAATGGGTGGTTATCAGCCCCAGCATTTT
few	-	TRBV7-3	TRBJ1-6	CASSATSNSPLHF	TGTGCCAGCAGCGCTACTTCTAATTCACCCCTCCACTTT
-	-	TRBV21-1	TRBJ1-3	CASSATGVGNTIYF	TGTGCCAGCAGCGCCACAGGGGTTGGAAACACCATATATTTT
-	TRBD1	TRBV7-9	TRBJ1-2	CASSQLQGLGSYGYTF	TGTGCCAGCAGCCAATTACAGGGGTTGGGGAGTTATGGCTACACCTTC
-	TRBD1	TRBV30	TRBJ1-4	CAWRTDRKTGLFF	TGTGCCTGGAGGACGGACAGGAAAACGGGGCTGTTTTTT
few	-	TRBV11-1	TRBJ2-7	CASSLPRGTDDEQYF	TGTGCCAGCAGCCTACCCCGCGGGACAGACGACGAGCAGTACTTC
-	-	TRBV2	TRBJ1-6	CASSEASSGALGSPLHF	TGTGCCAGCAGTGAAGCATCCTCGGGGGCGCTTGGTTCACCCCTCCACTTT
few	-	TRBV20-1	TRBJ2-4	CSASAQGRNIQYF	TGCAGTGCGTCGGCTCAGGGTCGAAACATTCAGTACTTC
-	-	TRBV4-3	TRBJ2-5	CASSQDGGTETQYF	TGCGCCAGCAGCCAAGATGGGGGAACAGAGACCCAGTACTTC
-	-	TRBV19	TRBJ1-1	CASTEQYPRTNLAAFF	TGTGCCAGTACCGAACAGTACCCGCGCACCAACTTGGCAGCTTTCTTT
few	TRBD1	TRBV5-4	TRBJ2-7	CASSLGQGRSYEQYF	TGTGCCAGCAGCCTGGGACAGGGGCGCTCCTACGAGCAGTACTTC